Below are 3 T cell receptor beta chains sequenced from a single sample in a study of T cell responses to AZD1222 COVID-19 vaccine. The data were produced by immunoSEQ multiplex PCR, yet TCRdb's version contains in-frame clones alone and is incomplete. The sample lists roughly 130,000 clones; about 91% were seen once. Material: peripheral blood, obtained on day 0 of AZD1222 vaccination. The source of these receptors is an adult in good health.

The CDR3 is CASSLSFASGYQETQYF. The CDR3 DNA reads TGTGCCAGCAGCTTGAGTTTTGCTAGCGGGTATCAAGAGACCCAGTACTTC. V is TRBV5-4 and J is TRBJ2-5; 8 bases are a match to TRBD2. The germline gives CDR1 SGHNT, CDR2 YYREEE (reference sequence). The CDR3 contains 17 residues. V shed 1 base, J shed 2 bases, and the junction held 10 bases outside the gene matches.

In this sample, this clone turned up once. The V call is TRBV6-2 or TRBV6-3, the J call TRBJ2-1; 8 nucleotides line up with TRBD1. Germline assignment: CDR1 MNHEY and CDR2 SVGEGT. This CDR3 is built from 14 residues. With V trimmed by 8 bases and J by 4 bases, 7 bases remained unmatched. The CDR3 DNA reads TGTGCCAGCCGTTCGGGACAGGAGTACAATGAGCAGTTCTTC. It encodes CASRSGQEYNEQFF.

This clone was picked up one time. This rearrangement joins TRBV27 to TRBJ2-1, with D hard to call. This CDR3 is built from 15 residues. Germline V gene data show CDR1 as MNHEY and CDR2 as SMNVEV (reference sequence). V was cut by 3 bases and J by 0 bases, with 9 bases left in between. CDR3 coding DNA: TGTGCCAGCAGTTTTGTGGGTAGCTCCTACAATGAGCAGTTCTTC. It codes for CASSFVGSSYNEQFF.